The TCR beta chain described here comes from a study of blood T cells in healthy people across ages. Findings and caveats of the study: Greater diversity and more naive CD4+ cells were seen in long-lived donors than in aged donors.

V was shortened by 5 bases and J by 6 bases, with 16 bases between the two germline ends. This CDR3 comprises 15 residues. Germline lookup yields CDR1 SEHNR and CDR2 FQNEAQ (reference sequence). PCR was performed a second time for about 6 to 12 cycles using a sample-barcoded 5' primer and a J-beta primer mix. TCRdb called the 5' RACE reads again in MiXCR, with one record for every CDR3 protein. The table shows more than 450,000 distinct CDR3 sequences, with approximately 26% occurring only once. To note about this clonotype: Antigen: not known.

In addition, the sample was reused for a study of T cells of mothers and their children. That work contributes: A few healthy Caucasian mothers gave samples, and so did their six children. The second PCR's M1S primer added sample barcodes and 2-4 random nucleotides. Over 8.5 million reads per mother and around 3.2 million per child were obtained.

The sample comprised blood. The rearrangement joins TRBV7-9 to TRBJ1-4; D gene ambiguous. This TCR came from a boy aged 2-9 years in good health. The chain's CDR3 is CASSPDGRPHEKLFF. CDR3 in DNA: TGTGCCAGCAGCCCCGACGGGAGACCCCATGAAAAACTGTTTTTT.